This T cell receptor (beta chain) was recovered during a study of cytomegalovirus exposure and HLA in healthy donors. General study points: Data from an earlier analysis indicated that most TCR beta V segments were productive either about 90% or about 30% of the time.

With respect to this clone: No antigen is known for it.

60 Vbeta and 13 Jbeta primers were used in PCR. The repertoire was sequenced with immunoSEQ multiplex PCR; TCRdb's copy has only in-frame clones and lacks some. This sample contains about 140,000 clones. The V end lost 9 bases, the J end lost 4 bases, and 16 bases lay between the germline ends. This CDR3 contains 13 residues. Germline V gene data show CDR1 as LNHDA and CDR2 as SQIVND (reference sequence). The TCR sequence derives from a male donor in good health and CMV-seronegative. The specimen was PBMCs. This sequence joins TRBV19 and TRBJ2-7; tentative D call: TRBD1 (6 bases). The CDR3 loop reads CASSPGTPYEQYF. Here the CDR3 DNA reads TGTGCCAGCAGTCCCGGGACACCGTACGAGCAGTACTTC.